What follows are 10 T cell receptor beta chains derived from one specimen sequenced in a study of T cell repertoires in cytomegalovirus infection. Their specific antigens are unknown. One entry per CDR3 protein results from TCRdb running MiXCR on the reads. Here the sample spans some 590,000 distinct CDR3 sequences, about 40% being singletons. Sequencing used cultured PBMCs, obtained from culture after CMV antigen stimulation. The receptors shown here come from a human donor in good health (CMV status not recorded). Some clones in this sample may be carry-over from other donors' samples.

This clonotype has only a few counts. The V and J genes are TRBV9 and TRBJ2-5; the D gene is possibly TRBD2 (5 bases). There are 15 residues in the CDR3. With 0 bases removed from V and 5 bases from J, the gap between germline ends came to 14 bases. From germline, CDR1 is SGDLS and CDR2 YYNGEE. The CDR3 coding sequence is TGTGCCAGCAGCGTAGCGGGATGGGGTGGGGAGACCCAGTACTTC. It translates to CASSVAGWGGETQYF.

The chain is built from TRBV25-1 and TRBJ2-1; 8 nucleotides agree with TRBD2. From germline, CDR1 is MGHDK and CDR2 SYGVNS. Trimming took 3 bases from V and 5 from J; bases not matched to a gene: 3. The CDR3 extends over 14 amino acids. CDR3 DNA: TGTGCCAGCAGTGACCCCGGGGGGGACAATGAGCAGTTCTTC. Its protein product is CASSDPGGDNEQFF.

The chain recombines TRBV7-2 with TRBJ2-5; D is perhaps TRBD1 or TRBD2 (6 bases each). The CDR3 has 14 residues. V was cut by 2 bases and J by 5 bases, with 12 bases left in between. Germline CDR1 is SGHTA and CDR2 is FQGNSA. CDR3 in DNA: TGTGCCAGCAGCTTAAGGGGGGCCTGGGAGACCCAGTACTTC. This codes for CASSLRGAWETQYF.

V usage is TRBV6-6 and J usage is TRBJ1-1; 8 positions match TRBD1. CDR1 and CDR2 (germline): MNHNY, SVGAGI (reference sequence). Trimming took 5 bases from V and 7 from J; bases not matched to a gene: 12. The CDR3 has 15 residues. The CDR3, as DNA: TGTGCCAGCAGTAACCCCTCAGGGGGCCGAGATGAAGCTTTCTTT. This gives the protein CASSNPSGGRDEAFF.

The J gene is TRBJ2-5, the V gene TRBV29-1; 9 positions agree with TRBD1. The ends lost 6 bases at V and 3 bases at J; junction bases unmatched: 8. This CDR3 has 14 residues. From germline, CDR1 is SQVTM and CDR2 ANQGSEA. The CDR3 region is CSVGVTGGEETQYF. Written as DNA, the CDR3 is TGCAGCGTGGGGGTAACAGGGGGCGAAGAGACCCAGTACTTC. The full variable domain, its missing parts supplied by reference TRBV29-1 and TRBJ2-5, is SAVISQKPSRDICQRGTSLTIQCQVDSQVTMMFWYRQQPGQSLTLIATANQGSEATYESGFVIDKFPISRPNLTFSTLTVSNMSPEDSSIYLCSVGVTGGEETQYFGPGTRLLVL.

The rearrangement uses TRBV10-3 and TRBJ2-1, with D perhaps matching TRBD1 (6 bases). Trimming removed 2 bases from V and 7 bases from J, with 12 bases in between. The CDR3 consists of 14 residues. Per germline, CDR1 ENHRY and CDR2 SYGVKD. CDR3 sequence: CAISEMQQGNEQFF. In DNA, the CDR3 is TGTGCCATCAGTGAGATGCAACAGGGTAATGAGCAGTTCTTC.

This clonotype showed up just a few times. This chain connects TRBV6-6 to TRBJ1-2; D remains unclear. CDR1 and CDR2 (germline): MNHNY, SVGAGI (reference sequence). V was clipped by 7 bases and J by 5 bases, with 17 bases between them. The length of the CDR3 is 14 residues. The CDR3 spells CASTGSGGAYGYTF. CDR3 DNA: TGTGCCAGCACCGGGTCCGGAGGAGCGTATGGCTACACCTTC.

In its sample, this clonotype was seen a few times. The DNA for the CDR3 is TGTGCCATCAGTGTAAGGACAGGGGAGGCTATTACCTACAATGAGCAGTTCTTC. Residues: CAISVRTGEAITYNEQFF. The chain links TRBV10-3 to TRBJ2-1; 9 nucleotides match TRBD1. Germline-derived CDR1 and CDR2 are ENHRY and SYGVKD. V trimming: 4 bases; J trimming: 2 bases; junction bases outside the gene matches: 12. This CDR3 region has 18 residues.

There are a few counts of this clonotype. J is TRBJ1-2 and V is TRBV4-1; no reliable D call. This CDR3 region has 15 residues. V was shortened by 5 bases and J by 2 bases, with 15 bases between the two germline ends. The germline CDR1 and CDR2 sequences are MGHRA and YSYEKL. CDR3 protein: CASSRLRIGNYGYTF. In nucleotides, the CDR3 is TGCGCCAGCAGCAGACTAAGGATAGGGAACTATGGCTACACCTTC.

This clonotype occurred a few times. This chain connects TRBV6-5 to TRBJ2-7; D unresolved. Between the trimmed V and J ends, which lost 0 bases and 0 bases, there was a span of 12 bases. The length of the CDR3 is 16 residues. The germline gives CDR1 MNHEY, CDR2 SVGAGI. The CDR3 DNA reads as TGTGCCAGCAGTTACTCGAGGCTGAGAAGCTCCTACGAGCAGTACTTC. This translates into CASSYSRLRSSYEQYF.